The following is a T cell receptor (beta chain) sequence with its context. Its antigen is unidentified. V was trimmed by 3 bases and J by 4 bases, leaving 19 bases between them. Germline-derived CDR1 and CDR2 are SGHTA and FQGNSA. The CDR3 is made up of 17 amino acids. The data derive from a study of T cell responses to AZD1222 COVID-19 vaccine. Findings and limits, study-wide: The peak T cell response came first, and repertoires were sampled only after it. Targeting of unmutated variant regions was reportedly seen in nearly half of spike-specific TCRs.

The table came from immunoSEQ multiplex PCR; TCRdb's copy has only in-frame clones and leaves some out. The profile shows some 110,000 clones, approximately 86% of them singletons. The sequence derives from an adult in good health. The rearrangement joins TRBV7-2 to TRBJ1-3, with D uncertain. Here the sequenced sample was peripheral blood, taken on day 0 of AZD1222 vaccination. This CDR3 reads CASSFGPPEGPGNTIYF. The DNA of the CDR3 is TGTGCCAGCAGCTTTGGACCCCCGGAGGGCCCCGGAAACACCATATATTTT.